This T cell receptor (beta chain) was recorded in a study of blood T cell repertoires in COVID-19. Study-wide context: COVID-19 samples, acute and convalescent, were from the United States, Italy and Spain. T cells, B-cell-depleted T cells, or PBMCs supplied cDNA or gDNA.

CDR3 length equals 15 residues. Germline-derived CDR1 and CDR2 are KGHSH and LQKENI. As for this clone: A junction boundary mismatches the germline segment, possibly from a read error.

In the authors' workflow: Amplification of reference gene primers was used by the study to estimate nucleated cell counts. Using immunoSEQ multiplex PCR, the repertoire was profiled, and TCRdb retains in-frame clones only, with some absent. V and J calls plus clone size are reproduced from that table; the DNA served to infer D and trimming. The data show about 440,000 clones, 80% to 90% seen once. The TCR originated in a woman aged 25 to 39 with acute or convalescent COVID-19. The chain joins TRBV18 to TRBJ1-4; 7 bases fit TRBD1. The material sequenced was peripheral blood. The CDR3 bases are TGTGCCAGCTCAGCACCGGGACAGCTTGATGAAAAACTGTTTTTT. Protein: CASSAPGQLDEKLFF.